This T cell receptor (beta chain) emerged from a study of blood T cell repertoires in COVID-19. As for the study in general: Sites in the United States, Italy and Spain provided acute and convalescent COVID-19 samples. In each case, the material was cDNA or gDNA derived from T cells, B-cell-depleted T cells, or PBMCs.

Study processing details: Amplification with reference gene primers provided the estimates of nucleated cell counts. Profiling relied on immunoSEQ multiplex PCR, and the TCRdb table lists in-frame clones only, not all of them. D and trimming were read from the DNA, whereas the V and J calls and clone size are those reported in that table. The sample yields just under 150,000 clones, around 84% seen once. Losses at the gene ends were 4 bases for V and 6 bases for J; bases not matched to a gene: 8. The CDR3 covers 14 residues. The V gene's germline CDR1 is SGHTS and CDR2 YDEGEE. The sequenced sample was peripheral blood. This clonotype was sampled from a human donor in a cohort sampled during active COVID-19. The V gene is TRBV5-8, the J gene TRBJ2-5, with 8 bases fitting TRBD1. The CDR3 DNA sequence: TGTGCCAGCAGCAGTTACAGGGGGGAGAAGACCCAGTACTTC. Translation: CASSSYRGEKTQYF. Using reference TRBV5-8 and TRBJ2-5 for the parts outside the CDR3, the full variable domain is EAGVTQSPTHLIKTRGQQATLRCSPISGHTSVYWYQQALGLGLQFLLWYDEGEERNRGNFPPRFSGRQFPNYSSELNVNALELEDSALYLCASSSYRGEKTQYFGPGTRLLVL.